The 24 T cell receptor beta chains given below trace back to one sample, sequenced in a study of patients and donors after allogeneic stem cell transplantation. Each CDR3 protein gets one entry after TCRdb re-called the RT-PCR reads with MiXCR. The sample consists of 95,000 to 120,000 distinct CDR3 sequences, less than 45% of them appearing once. Sequenced: blood, either unsorted or a sorted T cell fraction (not recorded which). The origin of the receptors is a human donor who was either an allogeneic HSCT recipient or a stem cell or donor lymphocyte infusion donor (not recorded which). It is not recorded whose cells these are; they may come from a transplant donor.

This chain connects TRBV29-1 to TRBJ2-7; 8 bases fit TRBD2. This CDR3 comprises 13 residues. V lost 3 bases, J lost 2 bases, and 3 bases stayed unmatched. The V gene's germline CDR1 is SQVTM and CDR2 ANQGSEA. The CDR3, as DNA: TGCAGCGTTGAGACTAGCGCTACCTACGAGCAGTACTTC. Amino acids: CSVETSATYEQYF.

The chain combines TRBV6-2 or TRBV6-3 with TRBJ1-4; D not certain. Trimming removed 8 bases from V and 4 bases from J, with 14 bases in between. Germline CDR1 MNHEY, CDR2 SVGEGT. This CDR3 contains 14 residues. The CDR3 bases are TGTGCCAGCCGGACCGGGTCGAGTAATGAAAAACTGTTTTTT. Translation: CASRTGSSNEKLFF.

This chain joins TRBV7-2 and TRBJ2-4, with D perhaps matching TRBD1 (5 bases). V dropped 1 base and J dropped 9 bases, with 19 bases sitting between them. The length of the CDR3 is 16 residues. Germline-derived CDR1 and CDR2 are SGHTA and FQGNSA. The CDR3 spells CASSLVGPDIFGIQYF. In DNA, the CDR3 is TGTGCCAGCAGCTTAGTGGGGCCCGATATATTTGGCATTCAGTACTTC. Variable domain in full (rest from reference TRBV7-2 and TRBJ2-4): GAGVSQSPSNKVTEKGKDVELRCDPISGHTALYWYRQSLGQGLEFLIYFQGNSAPDKSGLPSDRFSAERTGGSVSTLTIQRTQQEDSAVYLCASSLVGPDIFGIQYFGAGTRLSVL.

The rearrangement joins TRBV6-6 to TRBJ1-2; D is ambiguous. The CDR3 runs to 13 residues. In germline, CDR1 is MNHNY, CDR2 SVGAGI (reference sequence). The V end was cut by 4 bases, the J end by 4 bases, with 10 bases between. The CDR3 spells CASSSGYLYGYTF. The CDR3 nucleotides are TGTGCCAGCAGTTCCGGGTACCTCTATGGCTACACCTTC.

Remarks on this clonotype: A single base separates this from a much larger clone, so it may be a read error. The chain is built from TRBV12-3 or TRBV12-4 and TRBJ1-5; D perhaps matches TRBD1 (5 bases). The CDR3 covers 14 residues. CDR3 region: CGSSPGGGRQPQHF. Written as DNA, the CDR3 is TGTGGCAGCAGTCCTGGGGGTGGGCGTCAGCCCCAGCATTTT.

V is TRBV7-9 and J is TRBJ1-2; D perhaps matches TRBD1 (5 bases). The CDR3 contains 16 residues. Germline-derived CDR1 and CDR2 are SEHNR and FQNEAQ (reference sequence). V was clipped by 0 bases and J by 2 bases, with 13 bases between them. The CDR3 DNA follows: TGTGCCAGCAGCTTAGCGCGGGTAGGGGCCAACTATGGCTACACCTTC. This translates into CASSLARVGANYGYTF.

This clonotype was counted a few times. The chain uses TRBV18 and TRBJ1-5; tentatively, D is TRBD1 (5 bases). V was cut by 5 bases and J by 1 base, with 9 bases left in between. This CDR3 is built from 14 residues. Germline CDR1 reads KGHSH; CDR2 reads LQKENI. CDR3 sequence (DNA): TGTGCCAGCTCAAGGGGATTAAGCAATCAGCCCCAGCATTTT. It encodes CASSRGLSNQPQHF.

The DNA for the CDR3 is TGCGCCAGCAGCCAAGATCCTCCTGGGGGTGAGCAGTTCTTC. Protein sequence: CASSQDPPGGEQFF. The V call is TRBV4-3, the J call TRBJ2-1; D tentatively fits TRBD1 or TRBD2 (5 bases each). The CDR3 totals 14 residues. With 0 bases removed from V and 9 bases from J, the gap between germline ends came to 12 bases. Germline assignment: CDR1 LGHNA and CDR2 YSLEER.

V and J are TRBV29-1 and TRBJ2-4; 13 nucleotides align to TRBD2. This CDR3 comprises 13 residues. Germline trimming cut 4 bases from V and 9 bases from J; bases unmatched to any gene: 3. Germline CDR1 is SQVTM and CDR2 is ANQGSEA. The CDR3: CSVGTSGSGIQYF. In DNA, the CDR3 is TGCAGCGTTGGGACTAGCGGGAGTGGCATTCAGTACTTC.

This chain uses TRBV20-1 with TRBJ2-7, with 7 positions matching TRBD1. Trimming at V came to 4 bases and at J to 4 bases, leaving 13 bases not matched to a gene. CDR3 length: 15 residues. Looked up from germline, CDR1 is DFQATT and CDR2 is SNEGSKA (reference sequence). Here the CDR3 reads CSAINSGTVIYEQYF. In nucleotides, the CDR3 is TGCAGTGCTATAAATTCTGGGACAGTCATATACGAGCAGTACTTC.

A few counts support this clonotype. The chain joins TRBV5-6 to TRBJ1-5, with D possibly TRBD1 on 5 matching bases. The germline gives CDR1 SGHDT, CDR2 YYEEEE. V was cut by 1 base and J by 5 bases, with 13 bases left in between. The CDR3 spans 15 residues. This CDR3 is CASSLMIEGDQPQHF. In DNA, the CDR3 is TGTGCCAGCAGCTTGATGATCGAAGGGGATCAGCCCCAGCATTTT.

The rearrangement joins TRBV2 to TRBJ2-7; D is perhaps TRBD1 (5 bases). The ends were cut back, 7 bases at V and 2 bases at J, with 9 bases in the middle. This CDR3 is 12 amino acids long. Germline assignment: CDR1 SNHLY and CDR2 FYNNEI. The CDR3 loop is CASTGHPYEQYF. The DNA of the CDR3 is TGTGCCAGCACCGGACACCCCTACGAGCAGTACTTC.

This clonotype was observed once. This rearrangement joins TRBV5-6 to TRBJ2-7; D perhaps matches TRBD2 (6 bases). CDR3 length: 16 amino acids. The ends were cut back, 5 bases at V and 4 bases at J, with 22 bases in the middle. In germline, CDR1 is SGHDT, CDR2 YYEEEE. The DNA for the CDR3 is TGTGCCAGCAGTCCGGTGGTTCCGGGGACTCGATACGAGCAGTACTTC. Its translation: CASSPVVPGTRYEQYF.

The V call is TRBV7-8, the J call TRBJ1-3; D might be TRBD1 (6 bases). Trimming took 5 bases from V and 9 from J, leaving 17 bases between them. Germline V gene data show CDR1 as SGHVS and CDR2 as FQNEAQ. This CDR3 comprises 14 residues. The CDR3 is CASSEKPGHRTIYF. CDR3 nucleotides: TGTGCCAGCAGCGAAAAACCGGGACATCGCACCATATATTTT.

This chain links TRBV29-1 with TRBJ2-1; D remains ambiguous. From germline, CDR1 is SQVTM and CDR2 ANQGSEA. V lost 7 bases and J 8 bases, leaving 18 bases between the germline ends. The CDR3 covers 13 residues. CDR3 amino acids: CSAAGTRLDEQFF. The DNA of the CDR3 is TGCAGCGCGGCCGGTACGCGATTGGATGAGCAGTTCTTC.

This chain connects TRBV5-1 to TRBJ2-7, with unresolved D. Trimming removed 0 bases at V and 2 bases at J, with 9 bases between. The germline V gene has CDR1 SGHRS and CDR2 YFSETQ. The CDR3 consists of 14 residues. The CDR3 sequence: CASSLGASPYEQYF. CDR3 in DNA: TGCGCCAGCAGCTTGGGAGCGAGCCCCTACGAGCAGTACTTC.

The chain uses TRBV7-9 and TRBJ2-1; 10 bases match TRBD2. The V segment lost 5 bases and the J segment 5 bases; nucleotides outside the gene matches: 12. CDR1 SEHNR and CDR2 FQNEAQ come from the germline V gene (reference sequence). The CDR3 runs 17 residues. CDR3: CASSISLLAGVHNEQFF. The CDR3 DNA sequence: TGTGCCAGCAGCATATCTCTCCTAGCGGGAGTTCACAATGAGCAGTTCTTC.

V is TRBV7-9 and J is TRBJ2-3; the match to TRBD2 covers 10 bases. This CDR3 comprises 14 residues. V shed 6 bases and J 3 bases; nucleotides not matched to a gene: 3. Germline CDR1 SEHNR, CDR2 FQNEAQ (reference sequence). The CDR3 loop reads CASRLTSGTDTQYF. For the CDR3, the DNA is TGTGCCAGCAGACTGACTAGCGGGACAGATACGCAGTATTTT.

V is TRBV18 and J is TRBJ1-1; D might be TRBD1 (5 bases). Germline-derived CDR1 and CDR2 are KGHSH and LQKENI. This CDR3 region has 13 residues. Trimming took off 5 bases at V and 0 bases at J, with 7 bases between the two ends. The CDR3: CASSEGMNTEAFF. The CDR3 DNA follows: TGTGCCAGCTCAGAGGGGATGAACACTGAAGCTTTCTTT.

This clonotype was seen just once. This chain connects TRBV19 to TRBJ1-1, with D perhaps TRBD1 (6 bases). V was trimmed by 1 base and J by 0 bases, leaving 18 bases between them. Germline CDR1 reads LNHDA; CDR2 reads SQIVND (reference sequence). The CDR3 extends over 18 amino acids. In DNA, the CDR3 is TGTGCCAGTAGTATAGCGGAGGACAGACTTGGCATGAACACTGAAGCTTTCTTT. Protein: CASSIAEDRLGMNTEAFF.

This clonotype was observed a few times. The genes are TRBV9 and TRBJ1-3; no definite D call. Between the trimmed V and J ends, which lost 1 base and 0 bases, there was a span of 11 bases. Germline V gene lookup returns CDR1 SGDLS and CDR2 YYNGEE. The CDR3 spans 16 residues. The CDR3: CASSVLGPSSGNTIYF. The CDR3, as DNA: TGTGCCAGCAGCGTATTGGGCCCGAGCTCTGGAAACACCATATATTTT.

This clonotype has more than one count but fewer than ten. The V call is TRBV4-3, the J call TRBJ1-1; tentative D call: TRBD1 (6 bases). This CDR3 region has 13 residues. From germline, CDR1 is LGHNA and CDR2 YSLEER. V lost 1 base and J lost 7, with 10 bases in between. The CDR3 bases are TGCGCCAGCAGCCAAGTCGCAGGGGATGAAGCTTTCTTT. Amino acid sequence: CASSQVAGDEAFF.

The chain is built from TRBV20-1 and TRBJ1-6; the D is unclear. The ends were cut back, 5 bases at V and 7 bases at J, with 9 bases in the middle. The CDR3 totals 12 residues. The germline gives CDR1 DFQATT, CDR2 SNEGSKA (reference sequence). Written as DNA, the CDR3 is TGCAGTGCTCCCGGGTCCAATTCACCCCTCCACTTT. Encoded protein: CSAPGSNSPLHF.

The chain links TRBV5-5 to TRBJ2-3; D might be TRBD2 (5 bases). V was clipped by 4 bases and J by 0 bases, with 9 bases between them. The CDR3 is 14 residues long. Per germline, CDR1 SGHKS and CDR2 YYEKEE (reference sequence). The CDR3 region has the DNA TGTGCCAGCAGCCCTGACTATAGCACAGATACGCAGTATTTT. Residues: CASSPDYSTDTQYF. Full variable domain (remainder filled in from reference TRBV5-5 and TRBJ2-3): DAGVTQSPTHLIKTRGQQVTLRCSPISGHKSVSWYQQVLGQGPQFIFQYYEKEERGRGNFPDRFSARQFPNYSSELNVNALLLGDSALYLCASSPDYSTDTQYFGPGTRLTVL.